These 23 T cell receptor beta chains were all obtained from the same sample, sequenced in a study of blood T cell repertoires in COVID-19. Clones were sequenced by immunoSEQ multiplex PCR, and TCRdb holds only the in-frame ones, with some missing. The sample lists 230,000 or so clones; over 75% were seen once. Sequencing was performed on peripheral blood. All receptors come from a man between 35 and 55 years old with active or convalescent COVID-19.

V and J are TRBV6-5 and TRBJ1-2; a weak D match, TRBD1 (5 bases). V was clipped by 5 bases and J by 8 bases, with 15 bases between them. The V gene's germline CDR1 is MNHEY and CDR2 SVGAGI. The CDR3 consists of 13 residues. The CDR3 region is CASSRQGFRGYTF. CDR3 sequence (DNA): TGTGCCAGCAGTAGGCAGGGCTTCCGAGGCTACACCTTC.

This clone was recorded a few times. The chain employs TRBV6-5 and TRBJ2-7; D remains ambiguous. The CDR3 consists of 11 residues. CDR1 and CDR2 from the germline V gene are MNHEY and SVGAGI. The V end lost 7 bases, the J end lost 4 bases, and 8 bases lay between the germline ends. The CDR3 reads CASTPRYEQYF. The CDR3 DNA reads as TGTGCCAGCACCCCCCGGTACGAGCAGTACTTC.

The rearrangement uses TRBV5-6 and TRBJ2-1, with 10 nucleotides matching TRBD2. Germline loops: CDR1 SGHDT, CDR2 YYEEEE. The V gene end was trimmed by 6 bases and the J gene end by 8 bases; junction bases not matched to a gene: 8. CDR3 length: 14 amino acids. CDR3 nucleotide sequence: TGTGCCAGCATCGGGAGCGGGAGGGCGGATGAGCAGTTCTTC. Its protein product is CASIGSGRADEQFF.

The chain joins TRBV11-3 to TRBJ2-7; 10 bases line up with TRBD1. The CDR3 covers 14 residues. J lost 4 bases, V lost 5 bases, and 5 bases had no gene match. Germline V gives CDR1 SGHNT, CDR2 YENEEA. The CDR3 DNA is TGTGCCAGCAGCCGGGACAGGGGCGTGTACGAGCAGTACTTC. Translation gives CASSRDRGVYEQYF.

V and J are TRBV5-1 and TRBJ1-1, with a weak D call TRBD1 (6 bases). CDR3 size: 15 residues. Deletions cut 3 bases from V and 1 base from J, with 13 bases between. Germline V gene lookup returns CDR1 SGHRS and CDR2 YFSETQ. The CDR3 sequence: CASSSMTGQNTEAFF. The CDR3 DNA sequence: TGCGCCAGCAGCTCAATGACAGGCCAGAACACTGAAGCTTTCTTT.

The chain joins TRBV11-2 to TRBJ2-1; weak D call: TRBD1 (6 bases). The CDR3 runs 12 residues. V was cut by 1 base and J by 9 bases, with 7 bases left in between. Germline assignment: CDR1 SGHAT and CDR2 FQNNGV. The CDR3 is CASSLAGAEQFF. CDR3 coding DNA: TGTGCCAGCAGCTTAGCAGGGGCTGAGCAGTTCTTC.

This clone has a handful of counts. This chain connects TRBV11-2 to TRBJ2-1; D is uncertain. Trimming shortened V by 1 base and J by 7 bases, and 14 bases separated the two germline ends. Germline loops: CDR1 SGHAT, CDR2 FQNNGV. The CDR3 runs to 15 residues. The CDR3: CASSLGLVFRNEQFF. Written as DNA, the CDR3 is TGTGCCAGCAGCTTAGGGTTGGTTTTCCGGAATGAGCAGTTCTTC.

The chain combines TRBV7-3 with TRBJ2-1; D might be TRBD1 (5 bases). Germline V CDR1 and CDR2: SGHTA, FQGTGA. Trimming shortened V by 5 bases and J by 4 bases, and 15 bases separated the two germline ends. This CDR3 contains 15 residues. The CDR3 reads CASSLMADSYNEQFF. The CDR3 DNA reads as TGTGCCAGCAGCCTAATGGCCGACAGTTACAATGAGCAGTTCTTC.

This clone came up a few times. The chain recombines TRBV7-9 with TRBJ1-2, with 8 bases that match TRBD1. The length of the CDR3 is 14 residues. Germline loops: CDR1 SEHNR, CDR2 FQNEAQ (reference sequence). V lost 4 bases to trimming and J lost 6 bases; unmatched junction nucleotides: 7. The CDR3 is CASSSQGAFDGYTF. The CDR3 nucleotides are TGTGCCAGCAGCTCGCAGGGGGCTTTTGATGGCTACACCTTC.

This clone has at least ten counts. J is TRBJ2-1 and V is TRBV11-3; 16 bases map to TRBD2. The CDR3 has 19 amino acids. Germline CDR1 reads SGHNT; CDR2 reads YENEEA. V trimming: 1 base; J trimming: 7 bases; junction bases outside the gene matches: 10. The CDR3 is CASSLAGTSGGAKLNEQFF. CDR3 nucleotides: TGTGCCAGCAGCTTAGCCGGGACTAGCGGGGGGGCCAAGTTAAATGAGCAGTTCTTC.

This clone was recorded once. The genes are TRBV2 and TRBJ2-7; perhaps TRBD2 as D (5 bases). Between the trimmed V and J ends, which lost 2 bases and 4 bases, there was a span of 12 bases. CDR3 length equals 14 residues. Germline V gene data show CDR1 as SNHLY and CDR2 as FYNNEI. CDR3 sequence: CASSEPGNGYEQYF. The DNA for the CDR3 is TGTGCCAGCAGTGAACCGGGGAACGGGTACGAGCAGTACTTC.

This chain links TRBV27 with TRBJ2-3, with D possibly matching TRBD2 (5 bases). The CDR3 is made up of 15 amino acids. Germline-derived CDR1 and CDR2 are MNHEY and SMNVEV (reference sequence). The V and J ends lost 4 bases and 4 bases respectively, with 15 bases between them. CDR3 loop: CASSSGLAPADTQYF. The CDR3, as DNA: TGTGCCAGCAGTTCCGGACTGGCGCCTGCAGATACGCAGTATTTT.

This chain uses TRBV5-1 with TRBJ2-5, with D perhaps matching TRBD2 (5 bases). Deletions cut 3 bases from V and 7 bases from J, with 25 bases between. The CDR3 is 17 amino acids. The germline V gene encodes CDR1 SGHRS and CDR2 YFSETQ. The CDR3 DNA follows: TGCGCCAGCAGCTGGTTGGCTAGCCAATATATCGTTCGGACCCAGTACTTC. Translation gives CASSWLASQYIVRTQYF.

On this clone: The same CDR3 also results from other DNA sequences found in this sample. The chain employs TRBV5-5 and TRBJ2-7, with TRBD1 as a possible D gene (6 bases). The CDR3 length is 12 residues. V was shortened by 5 bases and J by 4 bases, with 10 bases between the two germline ends. CDR1 SGHKS and CDR2 YYEKEE come from the germline V gene (reference sequence). Written as DNA, the CDR3 is TGTGCCAGCAGTCCACAGGGATACGAGCAGTACTTC. Residues: CASSPQGYEQYF.

The chain links TRBV18 to TRBJ1-4; D is ambiguous. With 0 bases removed from V and 1 base from J, the gap between germline ends came to 6 bases. CDR3 size: 15 residues. Germline loops: CDR1 KGHSH, CDR2 LQKENI. CDR3 nucleotide sequence: TGTGCCAGCTCACCACCGTTCCGAACTAATGAAAAACTGTTTTTT. Its translation: CASSPPFRTNEKLFF.

This clone was observed a handful of times. This chain uses TRBV4-1 with TRBJ2-3; TRBD2 might be the D (5 bases). V was clipped by 4 bases and J by 4 bases, with 15 bases between them. Looked up from germline, CDR1 is MGHRA and CDR2 is YSYEKL. The CDR3 runs to 15 residues. The CDR3 DNA is TGCGCCAGCAGCCGAGGGCCGTCAGTTCCAGATACGCAGTATTTT. Translating gives CASSRGPSVPDTQYF.

In its sample, this clone was seen once. V is TRBV5-4 and J is TRBJ2-1, with D tentatively TRBD1 (5 bases). Germline V gene lookup returns CDR1 SGHNT and CDR2 YYREEE (reference sequence). There are 13 residues in the CDR3. Trimming shortened V by 4 bases and J by 6 bases, and 11 bases separated the two germline ends. The DNA for the CDR3 is TGTGCCAGCAGCGGGCGGACACTCAATGAGCAGTTCTTC. It encodes CASSGRTLNEQFF.

The CDR3 DNA reads TGTGCCAGCAGTCCCCGGGACTTCTCTAGCACAGATACGCAGTATTTT. Its protein is CASSPRDFSSTDTQYF. The chain has TRBV2 and TRBJ2-3; tentatively, D is TRBD2 (6 bases). Germline V gene data show CDR1 as SNHLY and CDR2 as FYNNEI. Trimming left V 5 bases short and J 0 bases short, with 15 bases between. This CDR3 has 16 residues.

This clone came up once. The chain's CDR3 is CATSDPQGPNTEAFF. In DNA, the CDR3 is TGTGCCACCAGTGACCCTCAGGGGCCGAACACTGAAGCTTTCTTT. The V gene is TRBV24-1, the J gene TRBJ1-1; possible D gene TRBD1, 6 bases. The CDR3 runs 15 residues. Germline assignment: CDR1 KGHDR and CDR2 SFDVKD. Trimming pared 4 bases from V and 1 base from J, leaving 12 bases between.

V and J are TRBV10-2 and TRBJ1-5; D is ambiguous. Between the trimmed V and J ends, which lost 0 bases and 5 bases, there was a span of 14 bases. In germline, CDR1 is WSHSY, CDR2 SAAADI. The CDR3 is 16 amino acids. This chain's CDR3 is CASSESARLDDQPQHF. DNA for the CDR3: TGCGCCAGCAGTGAGTCGGCGCGGTTAGATGATCAGCCCCAGCATTTT.

The chain employs TRBV4-2 and TRBJ1-4; 11 bases align to TRBD1. Looked up from germline, CDR1 is LGHNA and CDR2 is YNFKEQ. V lost 0 bases and J lost 8; bases outside the gene matches: 8. This CDR3 has 17 residues. The CDR3 protein is CASSQDRGWTGGEKLFF. CDR3 nucleotide sequence: TGTGCCAGCAGCCAAGATCGGGGTTGGACAGGGGGCGAAAAACTGTTTTTT.

The J gene is TRBJ2-1, the V gene TRBV7-3, with D maybe TRBD1 (6 bases). The CDR3 consists of 14 residues. Trimming removed 2 bases at V and 8 bases at J, with 13 bases between. The germline V gene has CDR1 SGHTA and CDR2 FQGTGA. This CDR3 is CASSLGGQRDEQFF. For the CDR3, the DNA is TGTGCCAGCAGCTTAGGGGGCCAGCGCGATGAGCAGTTCTTC.

Concerning this clone itself: The same CDR3 can be traced to other DNA sequences in this sample. V usage is TRBV12-3 or TRBV12-4 and J usage is TRBJ1-5; TRBD1 might be the D (6 bases). CDR3 length: 13 residues. V was pared by 4 bases and J by 6 bases, with 10 bases between. The CDR3 loop reads CASSSGVGQPQHF. CDR3 bases: TGTGCCAGCAGTTCAGGGGTAGGTCAGCCCCAGCATTTT.